A selection of T cell receptor beta chains follows, all from one sample in a study of blood T cell repertoires in COVID-19. Profiling relied on immunoSEQ multiplex PCR, and the TCRdb table lists in-frame clones only, not all of them. This sample has 140,000 to 150,000 clones, with almost 90% found just once. The specimen sequenced was peripheral blood. These receptors came from a human donor in a cohort sampled during active COVID-19. Each CDR3 is given with its conserved first and last residue. Fields, in order: J gene, V gene, D gene, clone size, CDR3 DNA, CDR3 protein. A D gene is named only where the DNA matches it firmly. Not all rows give a size; the values are once, few, many and, for expanded clones, a class.

>TRBJ1-5|TRBV28|-|-
TGTGCCAGCAGTTTTCTGGCGGGAAATCAGCCCCAGCATTTT
CASSFLAGNQPQHF
>TRBJ2-1|TRBV27|-|-
TGTGCCAGCAGCTCCCCAGCGAGGGTCTACAATGAGCAGTTCTTC
CASSSPARVYNEQFF
>TRBJ2-5|TRBV7-8|-|-
TGTGCCAGCAGCTTTAGACGGAGGGACCTTAAAGAGACCCAGTACTTC
CASSFRRRDLKETQYF
>TRBJ2-3|TRBV4-2|-|-
TGTGCCAGCAGCCTCGACAGTGCCTCCCCGGAGGATACGCAGTATTTT
CASSLDSASPEDTQYF
>TRBJ2-5|TRBV30|-|-
TGTGCCTGGAGTGTAGGGGCGCCCGATGTCGGGACCCAGTACTTC
CAWSVGAPDVGTQYF
>TRBJ2-1|TRBV28|TRBD1|-
TGTGCCAGCAGTTTATTCGGGACAGGGGACAATGAGCAGTTCTTC
CASSLFGTGDNEQFF
>TRBJ2-4|TRBV7-8|-|-
TGTGCCAGCAGCGTAGATAACGGGACTCCCGAAGGGAGGAACATTCAGTACTTC
CASSVDNGTPEGRNIQYF
>TRBJ2-7|TRBV19|-|-
TGTGCCAGTAGCACCTCCACAGGCTACCCCTACGAGCAGTACTTC
CASSTSTGYPYEQYF
>TRBJ2-7|TRBV7-8|-|-
TGTGCCAGCAGCTTCGATGGCAGGATGGTATACGAGCAGTACTTC
CASSFDGRMVYEQYF
>TRBJ2-2|TRBV29-1|-|-
TGCAGCGTTGGAGACACCGGGGAGCTGTTTTTT
CSVGDTGELFF
>TRBJ1-2|TRBV2|TRBD1|-
TGTGCCAGCAGTGAAGCTGGCCGGACAGGGAGATACACCTTC
CASSEAGRTGRYTF
>TRBJ2-7|TRBV30|-|once
TGTGCCTGGGGGCGCAGGCACGAGCAGTACTTC
CAWGRRHEQYF
>TRBJ2-5|TRBV24-1|TRBD1|-
TGTGCCACCTCCGGGACAGGGATCGAAGAGACCCAGTACTTC
CATSGTGIEETQYF
>TRBJ2-7|TRBV18|TRBD2|once
TGTGCCAGCTCACCAGCGGGGGTCGCCTACGAGCAGTACTTC
CASSPAGVAYEQYF
>TRBJ2-7|TRBV7-2|TRBD2|-
TGTGCCAGCAGGCCCGGGACTAGCGGAAATTACGAGCAGTACTTC
CASRPGTSGNYEQYF
>TRBJ1-5|TRBV6-5|-|-
TGTGCCAGCAGTCGGGTGAACCTAAGCAATCAGCCCCAGCATTTT
CASSRVNLSNQPQHF
>TRBJ2-7|TRBV30|TRBD1|-
TGTGCCTGGAGTGTTAGGGACAGCTACGAGCAGTACTTC
CAWSVRDSYEQYF
>TRBJ2-1|TRBV4-3|TRBD2|-
TGCGCCAGCAGCCAAGGGACTAGCGGGGGGCCGTACTACAATGAGCAGTTCTTC
CASSQGTSGGPYYNEQFF
>TRBJ2-4|TRBV7-2|TRBD2|-
TGTGCCAGCAGTTCTAGCGGGACGGGCAAAAACATTCAGTACTTC
CASSSSGTGKNIQYF
>TRBJ2-3|TRBV5-6|-|-
TGTGCCAGCAGCTTCGGAGGTTTGAGCACAGATACGCAGTATTTT
CASSFGGLSTDTQYF